The rows below give T cell receptor beta chains drawn from one sample of a study of cytomegalovirus exposure and HLA in healthy donors. Produced via immunoSEQ multiplex PCR; TCRdb's table is partial and in-frame only. The sample includes about 170,000 clones, around four fifths seen only once; the top ten take 2.5% to 3.5%. Sequencing used PBMCs. The receptors originated from a female donor in good health and CMV-seronegative. Both conserved end residues are part of each CDR3. Each record gives: J gene, D gene, V gene, clone size, CDR3 DNA, CDR3 protein. A D gene is named only where the DNA matches it firmly. Size tells how often a clone was seen (once, few, many) or the class of an expanded clone, and some rows leave it out.

TRBJ2-4	NA	TRBV23-1	few	TGCGCCAGCAGTCCCCGGCCTCGGGAGGCCAAAAACATTCAGTACTTC	CASSPRPREAKNIQYF
TRBJ1-4	NA	TRBV29-1	NA	TGCAGCGTTGCACAGTCAGCAACTAATGAAAAACTGTTTTTT	CSVAQSATNEKLFF
TRBJ1-1	NA	TRBV9	NA	TGTGCCAGCAGCCGGGACATGAACACTGAAGCTTTCTTT	CASSRDMNTEAFF
TRBJ2-3	TRBD2	TRBV28	NA	TGTGCCAGCAGTCCTCGACTAGCGTTGGGAGATACGCAGTATTTT	CASSPRLALGDTQYF
TRBJ1-6	NA	TRBV11-3	NA	TGTGCCAGCAGCATCAATAATTCACCCCTCCACTTT	CASSINNSPLHF
TRBJ1-3	NA	TRBV30	NA	TGTGCCTGGAGTGTAGGGGGGGCCGGAAACACCATATATTTT	CAWSVGGAGNTIYF
TRBJ1-2	TRBD1	TRBV27	few	TGTGCCAGCAGTCGGGACAGGGTTGGCTACACCTTC	CASSRDRVGYTF
TRBJ2-3	NA	TRBV7-2	NA	TGTGCCAGCAGCTTAGGTACAGGCTACAGCACAGATACGCAGTATTTT	CASSLGTGYSTDTQYF
TRBJ1-6	TRBD1	TRBV27	NA	TGTGCCAGCAGAATGGGACAGACTAATTCACCCCTCCACTTT	CASRMGQTNSPLHF
TRBJ2-7	TRBD2	TRBV5-4	NA	TGTGCCAGCAGCCTCACTAGCGGGACCGAGGGGGAGCAGTACTTC	CASSLTSGTEGEQYF
TRBJ2-1	TRBD2	TRBV27	NA	TGTGCCAGCAGTTTAAGCGGGAGCTCCTACAATGAGCAGTTCTTC	CASSLSGSSYNEQFF
TRBJ1-4	TRBD1	TRBV19	NA	TGTGCCAGTAGTACTCCGGGACAGGGATACGAAAAACTGTTTTTT	CASSTPGQGYEKLFF
TRBJ1-1	TRBD1	TRBV9	NA	TGTGCCAGCAGCGTAGTGAGGGGGCCGAACACTGAAGCTTTCTTT	CASSVVRGPNTEAFF
TRBJ2-2	TRBD1	TRBV11-3	NA	TGTGCCAGCAGCTTAGCGGCAGGGGGTGGCACCGGGGAGCTGTTTTTT	CASSLAAGGGTGELFF
TRBJ1-4	TRBD1	TRBV13	NA	TGTGCCAGCAGCCGGACAACAGGGGCAACTAATGAAAAACTGTTTTTT	CASSRTTGATNEKLFF
TRBJ2-7	TRBD1	TRBV7-2	once	TGTGCCAGCAGCTCGGGACAGGGGGTCTACGAGCAGTACTTC	CASSSGQGVYEQYF
TRBJ1-4	NA	TRBV20-1	NA	TGCAGTGCCTTCAGGGTTGAAAAACTGTTTTTT	CSAFRVEKLFF
TRBJ2-7	TRBD2	TRBV19	NA	TGTGCCAGTACCGCCGGGACTAGCATCGACGAGCAGTACTTC	CASTAGTSIDEQYF
TRBJ2-3	NA	TRBV19	NA	TGTGCCAGTAACAGGGATAGCACAGATACGCAGTATTTT	CASNRDSTDTQYF
TRBJ2-3	NA	TRBV5-6	few	TGTGCCAGCAGCTTGGCGGGGGGCCCCACAGATACGCAGTATTTT	CASSLAGGPTDTQYF
TRBJ1-1	NA	TRBV18	few	TGTGCCAGCTCCCCGATACAGGGGAACACTGAAGCTTTCTTT	CASSPIQGNTEAFF
TRBJ2-1	TRBD1	TRBV11-1	once	TGTGCCAGCAGAGACTCCAGGGGGAATGAGCAGTTCTTC	CASRDSRGNEQFF
TRBJ2-7	TRBD2	TRBV19	NA	TGTGCCAGTAGTAACCGGGCTAGCGGGTCCTACGAGCAGTACTTC	CASSNRASGSYEQYF
TRBJ2-7	NA	TRBV28	NA	TGTGCCAGCAGTTTATGGGCAGGGGGGCCCTACGAGCAGTACTTC	CASSLWAGGPYEQYF
TRBJ2-2	TRBD2	TRBV5-1	NA	TGCGCCAGCAGCCTGGGACTAGCGGGGGGTTACACCGGGGAGCTGTTTTTT	CASSLGLAGGYTGELFF
TRBJ2-7	NA	TRBV5-4	NA	TGTGCCAGCAGCGGGCGGACAGCCGTTTCCTACGAGCAGTACTTC	CASSGRTAVSYEQYF
TRBJ1-3	NA	TRBV2	NA	TGTGCCAGCAGTGAAGAGCGGGCCCTGGGGAACACCATATATTTT	CASSEERALGNTIYF
TRBJ2-1	TRBD1	TRBV29-1	NA	TGCAGCGTTCTTGGACAGGGGGGACGCTCCTACAATGAGCAGTTCTTC	CSVLGQGGRSYNEQFF
TRBJ2-1	NA	TRBV28	NA	TGTGCCAGCAGTCCGGCCAGGACAGGAGGGTATGAGCAGTTCTTC	CASSPARTGGYEQFF
TRBJ2-5	TRBD1	TRBV10-2	NA	TGCGCCAGCAGCCCCGGGACAGGGTTTTTTGAGACCCAGTACTTC	CASSPGTGFFETQYF
TRBJ1-3	TRBD1	TRBV19	NA	TGTGCCAGTACCCTGACAGGGGCGAGCTCTGGAAACACCATATATTTT	CASTLTGASSGNTIYF
TRBJ2-1	TRBD2	TRBV7-9	NA	TGTGCCAGCAGCTTACCAACTAGCGGGGCTACCTACAATGAGCAGTTCTTC	CASSLPTSGATYNEQFF
TRBJ2-7	TRBD1	TRBV29-1	NA	TGCAGCGTTGAGGGACAGGTCTCCTACGAGCAGTACTTC	CSVEGQVSYEQYF
TRBJ2-7	TRBD2	TRBV6-4	NA	TGTGCCAGCAGTGACTCGGCTAGCGGGGGGTACGAGCAGTACTTC	CASSDSASGGYEQYF
TRBJ2-7	TRBD1	TRBV6-1	once	TGTGCCAGCAGTGAAAGGGAAGACAGGGGCGGGTACGAGCAGTACTTC	CASSEREDRGGYEQYF
TRBJ1-3	NA	TRBV7-9	NA	TGTGCCAGCAGCTTAACCGGGAGCTCTGGAAACACCATATATTTT	CASSLTGSSGNTIYF
TRBJ2-7	NA	TRBV7-8	NA	TGTGCCAGCAGCTTAGCGGCCAGGGGCTACGAGCAGTACTTC	CASSLAARGYEQYF